The clone carrying this T cell receptor beta chain was observed a few times. Possible read error: a much larger clone is one base away. This CDR3 is also generated by other DNA sequences in the sample. The data belong to a study of shared clonotypes between healthy human individuals. Genomic DNA belonging to each subset was distributed in equal measure over several immunoSEQ plates. In the authors' methods: Junction-only sequences without quality scores came from ImmunoSEQ, so filtering differed. Profiled with immunoSEQ multiplex PCR; TCRdb holds only in-frame clones, not every one. V, J and clone size were drawn from that table, and D and trimming were deduced from the DNA. The sample yields over a million clones, approximately 78% seen once. The sequence came from a man aged 18 to 30 in good health. Some clones in this sample may be carry-over from other donors' samples. The sequenced sample was memory CD4+ T cells from PBMCs. Indicated subset: CD45RA-negative fraction.

The DNA for the CDR3 is TGCGCCAGCAGCTTCGACGGGACCTACGAGCAGTACTTC. Its protein is CASSFDGTYEQYF. V gene TRBV5-1 combines with J gene TRBJ2-7; tentative D call: TRBD2 (5 bases). Germline-derived CDR1 and CDR2 are SGHRS and YFSETQ. The CDR3 runs 13 residues. V gave up 2 bases and J gave up 2 bases, with 8 bases separating them.